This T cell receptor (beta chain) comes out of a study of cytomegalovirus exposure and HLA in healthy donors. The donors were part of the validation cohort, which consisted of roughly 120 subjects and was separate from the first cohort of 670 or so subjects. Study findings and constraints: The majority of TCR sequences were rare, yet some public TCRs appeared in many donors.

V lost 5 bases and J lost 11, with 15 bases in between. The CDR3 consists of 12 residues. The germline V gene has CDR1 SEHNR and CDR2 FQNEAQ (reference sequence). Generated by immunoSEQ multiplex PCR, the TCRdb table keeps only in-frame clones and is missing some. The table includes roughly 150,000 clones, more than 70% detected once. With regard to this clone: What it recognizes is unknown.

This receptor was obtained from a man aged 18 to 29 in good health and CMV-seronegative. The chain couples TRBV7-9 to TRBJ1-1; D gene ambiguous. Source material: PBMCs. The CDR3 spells CASSPGGQLAFF. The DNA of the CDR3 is TGTGCCAGCAGCCCGGGAGGCCAGCTCGCTTTCTTT.